The clone carrying this T cell receptor (beta chain) was observed at least ten times. Its matching antigen is unknown. Trimming stripped 2 bases from V and 3 bases from J, with 10 bases between. CDR1 MNHEY and CDR2 SVGAGI come from the germline V gene. This CDR3 is 15 amino acids long. This sample stems from a study of T cells in Graves' hyperthyroidism and ophthalmopathy. Findings and caveats of the study: Clonotypes that were expanded in thyroid above 0.001 mostly appeared in blood too.

The definition of stable Graves' hyperthyroidism was no ophthalmopathy progression within 18 months. Template material for amplifying TCR beta CDR3 regions consisted of RNA transcripts. First-round RT-PCR targeting the TCR CDR3 was performed with the HTBI primer set. Via MiXCR, TCRdb re-called the multiplex PCR reads, giving one row per CDR3 protein. This sample yields 250,000 to 300,000 distinct CDR3 sequences, of which roughly an eighth are seen a single time; around 8% belongs to the top ten. This receptor was identified in a woman aged 40 to 50 with Graves' hyperthyroidism. The V and J genes are TRBV6-5 and TRBJ1-4, with a weak D call TRBD1 (6 bases). Material for sequencing was blood. CDR3: CASSYGGHPNEKLFF. The CDR3 DNA reads TGTGCCAGCAGTTACGGGGGACACCCTAATGAAAAACTGTTTTTT.